This TCR beta chain was recorded in a study of blood T cell repertoires in COVID-19 (dated by TCRdb to the early 2020s). Turning to the overall study: Collaborator samples came from the United States, Italy and Spain and covered acute and convalescent phases of COVID-19. Deeply sampled blood TCRbeta repertoires from subjects exposed to, actively infected with, or recovered from COVID-19 were included in the dataset. The samples were drawn from two sources: the first 160 participants of the ongoing ImmuneRACE study, and 1,200 or so subjects contributed by 6 global collaborators. The repertoires were made available in a free public database intended to serve as a resource for research on the immune response to SARS-CoV-2. The material from the prospective study consisted of cDNA or gDNA derived from T cells, B-cell-depleted T cells, or PBMCs. HLA class I and class II types, where available, came from metadata supplied by the sample provider rather than from assay-based typing. Nearly every sample came with metadata listing a de-identified subject ID, COVID-19 status, age in years and sex. General study outcomes and caveats: The amount of clinical and demographic metadata varied by source and participant and was provided uncurated.

The collaborating institutions used their own protocols to collect whole blood in K2EDTA tubes. For TCRbeta analysis, collaborators shipped samples as frozen whole blood, isolated PBMCs, or DNA extracted from either of those sample types. The CDR3 measures 14 amino acids from cysteine to phenylalanine. Just the 42-base CDR3 DNA is kept, in frame starting at base 1. Per the germline V gene (reference sequence), PRHDT is the CDR1 and FYEKMQ is the CDR2. V lost 3 bases and J lost 2 bases, and the count of bases not matched to a germline gene is 2. Comments on this clone: Its antigen is currently not known. Nothing much larger sits one base from this clone, and base qualities are not available.

The immunoSEQ Assay, a bias-controlled multiplex PCR, was used to amplify TCRbeta CDR3 regions from genomic DNA. For the original study's pipeline: The number of nucleated cells in each sample was estimated by amplification of reference gene primers within the assay. Sequence reads were collapsed and filtered to measure the absolute abundance of every unique TCRbeta CDR3 rearrangement. For each sample, productive Simpson clonality was calculated by taking the square root of Simpson's diversity index across productive rearrangements. TCRdb took this table from immuneACCESS and kept in-frame rearrangements with V and J called. Such tables lack part of the clones; where checked against another copy, unresolved V genes explain under half of the gap, and the rest is unexplained. V, J and clone size reflect that table, while D and trimming were determined from the DNA. Counted in this sample were about 190,000 clones; roughly 86% of them appeared once. The top ten clones comprise around 2.7% of the sample.

The rearranged chain carries TRBV13 and TRBJ2-7; TRBD2 aligns with 9 central bases. The sample consisted of peripheral blood. This receptor was taken from a man aged 35 to 55 with active or convalescent COVID-19. The CDR3 protein sequence reads: CASSFGGGAYEQYF. The DNA is TGTGCCAGCAGCTTTGGCGGGGGGGCCTACGAGCAGTACTTC.